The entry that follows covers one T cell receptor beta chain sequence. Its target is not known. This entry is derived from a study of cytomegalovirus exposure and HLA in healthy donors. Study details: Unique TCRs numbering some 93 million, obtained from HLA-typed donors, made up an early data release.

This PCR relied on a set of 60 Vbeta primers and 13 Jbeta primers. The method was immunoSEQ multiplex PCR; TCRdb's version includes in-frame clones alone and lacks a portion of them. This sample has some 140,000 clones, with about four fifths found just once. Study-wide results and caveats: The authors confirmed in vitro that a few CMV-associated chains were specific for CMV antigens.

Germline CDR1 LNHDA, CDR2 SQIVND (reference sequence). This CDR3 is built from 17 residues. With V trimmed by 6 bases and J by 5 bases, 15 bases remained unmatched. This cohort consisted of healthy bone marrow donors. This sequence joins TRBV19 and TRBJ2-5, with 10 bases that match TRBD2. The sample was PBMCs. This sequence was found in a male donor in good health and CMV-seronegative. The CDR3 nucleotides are TGTGCCAGTAGCCCCTCTATCGGCCTAGCGGGGGAGGAGACCCAGTACTTC. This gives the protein CASSPSIGLAGEETQYF.